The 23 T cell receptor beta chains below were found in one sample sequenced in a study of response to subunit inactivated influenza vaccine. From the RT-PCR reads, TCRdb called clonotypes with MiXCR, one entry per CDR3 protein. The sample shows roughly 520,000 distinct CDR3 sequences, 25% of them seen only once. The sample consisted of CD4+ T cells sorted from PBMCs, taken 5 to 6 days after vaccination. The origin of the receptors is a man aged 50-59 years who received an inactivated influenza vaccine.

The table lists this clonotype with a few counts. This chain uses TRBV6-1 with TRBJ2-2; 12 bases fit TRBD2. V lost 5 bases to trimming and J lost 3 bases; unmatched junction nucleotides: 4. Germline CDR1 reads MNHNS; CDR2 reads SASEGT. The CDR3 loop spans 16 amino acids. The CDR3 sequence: CASSPLAGGYTGELFF. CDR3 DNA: TGTGCCAGCAGTCCACTAGCGGGAGGTTACACCGGGGAGCTGTTTTTT.

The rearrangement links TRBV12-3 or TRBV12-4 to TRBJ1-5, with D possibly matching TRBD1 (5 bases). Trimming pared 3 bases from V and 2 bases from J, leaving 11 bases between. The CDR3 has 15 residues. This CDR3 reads CASSFGGSGNQPQHF. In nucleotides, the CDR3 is TGTGCCAGCAGTTTTGGGGGTAGCGGCAATCAGCCCCAGCATTTT.

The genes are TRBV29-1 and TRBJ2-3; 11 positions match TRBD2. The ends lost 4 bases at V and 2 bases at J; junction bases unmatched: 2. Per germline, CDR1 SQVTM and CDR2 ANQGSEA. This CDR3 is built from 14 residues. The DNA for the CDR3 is TGCAGCGTTGGACTAGCGGGATTCACAGATACGCAGTATTTT. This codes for CSVGLAGFTDTQYF.

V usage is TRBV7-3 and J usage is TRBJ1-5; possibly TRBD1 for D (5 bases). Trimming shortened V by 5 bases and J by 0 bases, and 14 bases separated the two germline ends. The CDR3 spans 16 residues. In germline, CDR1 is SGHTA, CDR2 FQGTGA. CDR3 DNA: TGTGCCAGCAGCGCTCCCAGGGCCTATAGCAATCAGCCCCAGCATTTT. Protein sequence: CASSAPRAYSNQPQHF.

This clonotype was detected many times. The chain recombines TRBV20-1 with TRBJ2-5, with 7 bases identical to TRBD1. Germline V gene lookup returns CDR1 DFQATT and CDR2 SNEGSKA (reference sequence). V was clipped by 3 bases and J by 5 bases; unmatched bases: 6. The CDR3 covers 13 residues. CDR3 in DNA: TGCAGTGCTAGGGAGACAGGGCGGGAGACCCAGTACTTC. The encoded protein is CSARETGRETQYF.

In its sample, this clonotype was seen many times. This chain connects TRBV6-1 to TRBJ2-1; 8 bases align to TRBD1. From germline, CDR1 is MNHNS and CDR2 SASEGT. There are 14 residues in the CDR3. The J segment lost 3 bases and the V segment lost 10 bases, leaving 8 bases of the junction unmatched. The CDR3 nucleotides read TGTGCCACGAAACCGGGACAGGACTACAATGAGCAGTTCTTC. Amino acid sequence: CATKPGQDYNEQFF.

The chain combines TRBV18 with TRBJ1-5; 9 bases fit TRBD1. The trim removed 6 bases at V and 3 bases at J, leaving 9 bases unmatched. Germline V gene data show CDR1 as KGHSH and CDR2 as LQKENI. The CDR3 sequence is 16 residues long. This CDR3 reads CASSPGTGRDNQPQHF. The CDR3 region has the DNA TGTGCCAGCTCGCCGGGGACAGGGAGGGACAATCAGCCCCAGCATTTT.

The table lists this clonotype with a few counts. The CDR3 is CASSAGDRDNSPLHF. CDR3 sequence (DNA): TGTGCCAGCAGCGCCGGGGACAGGGACAATTCACCCCTCCACTTT. V is TRBV9 and J is TRBJ1-6; 9 bases are shared with TRBD1. CDR1 is SGDLS, CDR2 YYNGEE, per germline. Unmatched junction bases numbered 5, after V lost 3 bases and J lost 7 bases. The CDR3 is 15 residues long.

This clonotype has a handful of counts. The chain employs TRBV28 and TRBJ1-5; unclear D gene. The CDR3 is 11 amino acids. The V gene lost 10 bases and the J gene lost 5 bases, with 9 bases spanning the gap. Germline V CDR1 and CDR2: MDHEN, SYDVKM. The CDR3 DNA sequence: TGTGCCACAAAGCGACATCAGCCCCAGCATTTT. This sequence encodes CATKRHQPQHF.

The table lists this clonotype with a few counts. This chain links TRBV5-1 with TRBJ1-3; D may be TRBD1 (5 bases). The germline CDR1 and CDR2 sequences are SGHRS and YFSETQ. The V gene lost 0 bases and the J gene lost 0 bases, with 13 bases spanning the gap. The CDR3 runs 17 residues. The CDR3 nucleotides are TGCGCCAGCAGCTTGGGGGCAGGGCCTTCCTCTGGAAACACCATATATTTT. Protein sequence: CASSLGAGPSSGNTIYF.

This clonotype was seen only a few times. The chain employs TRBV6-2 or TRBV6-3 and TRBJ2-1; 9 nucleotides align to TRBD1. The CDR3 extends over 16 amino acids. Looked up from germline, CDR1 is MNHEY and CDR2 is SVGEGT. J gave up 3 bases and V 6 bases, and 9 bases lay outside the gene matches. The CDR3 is CASSSAGTGLYNEQFF. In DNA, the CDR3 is TGTGCCAGCAGCTCAGCCGGGACAGGGCTCTACAATGAGCAGTTCTTC.

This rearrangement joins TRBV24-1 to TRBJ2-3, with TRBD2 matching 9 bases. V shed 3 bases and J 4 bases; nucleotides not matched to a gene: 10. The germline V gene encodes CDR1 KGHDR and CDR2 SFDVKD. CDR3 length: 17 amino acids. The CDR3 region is CATSDLVAGEAADTQYF. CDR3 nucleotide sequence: TGTGCCACCAGTGATCTAGTAGCGGGAGAGGCGGCAGATACGCAGTATTTT.

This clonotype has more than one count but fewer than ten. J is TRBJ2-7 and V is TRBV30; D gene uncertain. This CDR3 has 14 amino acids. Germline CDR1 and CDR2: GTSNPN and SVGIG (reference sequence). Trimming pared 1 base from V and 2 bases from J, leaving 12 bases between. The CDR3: CAWSAGLEPYEQYF. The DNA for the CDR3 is TGTGCCTGGAGTGCCGGGCTCGAACCCTACGAGCAGTACTTC.

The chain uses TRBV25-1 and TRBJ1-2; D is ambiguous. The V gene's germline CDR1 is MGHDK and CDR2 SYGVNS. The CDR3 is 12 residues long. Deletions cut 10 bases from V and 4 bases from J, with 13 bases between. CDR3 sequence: CATSGGVYGYTF. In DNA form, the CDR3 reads TGTGCCACTTCAGGTGGGGTCTATGGCTACACCTTC.

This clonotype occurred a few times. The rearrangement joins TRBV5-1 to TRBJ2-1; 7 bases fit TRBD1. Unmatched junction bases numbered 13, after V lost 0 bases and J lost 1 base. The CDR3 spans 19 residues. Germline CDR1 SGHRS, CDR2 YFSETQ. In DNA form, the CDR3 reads TGCGCCAGCAGCTTGGTACTGTCCAGGGGGACACCATCCTACAATGAGCAGTTCTTC. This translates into CASSLVLSRGTPSYNEQFF.

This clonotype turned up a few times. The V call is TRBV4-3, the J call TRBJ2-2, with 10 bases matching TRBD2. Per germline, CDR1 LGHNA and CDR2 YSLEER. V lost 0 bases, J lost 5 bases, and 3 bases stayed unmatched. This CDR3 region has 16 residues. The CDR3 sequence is CASSQDPLAGTGELFF. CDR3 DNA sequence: TGCGCCAGCAGCCAAGATCCACTAGCGGGGACCGGGGAGCTGTTTTTT.

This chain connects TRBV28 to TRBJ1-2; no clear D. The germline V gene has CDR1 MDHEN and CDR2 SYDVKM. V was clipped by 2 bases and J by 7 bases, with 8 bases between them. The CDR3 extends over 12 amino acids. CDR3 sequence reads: CASSLIGIGYTF. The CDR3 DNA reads TGTGCCAGCAGTTTAATAGGGATTGGCTACACCTTC.

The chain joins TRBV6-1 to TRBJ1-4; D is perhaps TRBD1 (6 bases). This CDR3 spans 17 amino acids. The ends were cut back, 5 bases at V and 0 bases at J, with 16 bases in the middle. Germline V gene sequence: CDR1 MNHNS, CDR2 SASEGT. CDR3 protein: CASSRIPTGSTNEKLFF. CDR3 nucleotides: TGTGCCAGCAGTCGTATCCCAACAGGGTCAACTAATGAAAAACTGTTTTTT.

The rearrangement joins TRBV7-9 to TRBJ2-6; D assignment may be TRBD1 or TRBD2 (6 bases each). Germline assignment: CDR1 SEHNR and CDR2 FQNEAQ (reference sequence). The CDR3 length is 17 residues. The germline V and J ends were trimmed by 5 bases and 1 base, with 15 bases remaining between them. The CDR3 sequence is CASSRGTTNSGANVLTF. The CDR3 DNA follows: TGTGCCAGCAGCCGCGGGACAACAAATTCTGGGGCCAACGTCCTGACTTTC.

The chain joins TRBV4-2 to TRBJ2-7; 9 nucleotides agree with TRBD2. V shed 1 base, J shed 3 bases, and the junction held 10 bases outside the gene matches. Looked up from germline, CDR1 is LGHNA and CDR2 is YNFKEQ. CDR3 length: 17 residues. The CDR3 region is CASSQGATGRGGYEQYF. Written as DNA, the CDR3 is TGTGCCAGCAGCCAAGGGGCTACAGGGCGGGGGGGCTACGAGCAGTACTTC.

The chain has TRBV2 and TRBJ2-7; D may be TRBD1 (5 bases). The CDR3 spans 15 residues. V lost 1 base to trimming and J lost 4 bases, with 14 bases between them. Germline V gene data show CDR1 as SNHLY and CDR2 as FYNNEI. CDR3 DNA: TGTGCCAGCAGTGAAGGGACATCGCCTCCTTACGAGCAGTACTTC. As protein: CASSEGTSPPYEQYF.

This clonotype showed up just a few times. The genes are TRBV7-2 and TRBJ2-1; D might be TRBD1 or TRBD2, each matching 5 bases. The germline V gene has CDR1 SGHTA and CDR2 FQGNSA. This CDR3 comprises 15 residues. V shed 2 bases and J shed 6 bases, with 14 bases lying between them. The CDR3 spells CASSLRTWGINEQFF. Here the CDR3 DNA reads TGTGCCAGCAGCTTAAGGACCTGGGGGATCAATGAGCAGTTCTTC.

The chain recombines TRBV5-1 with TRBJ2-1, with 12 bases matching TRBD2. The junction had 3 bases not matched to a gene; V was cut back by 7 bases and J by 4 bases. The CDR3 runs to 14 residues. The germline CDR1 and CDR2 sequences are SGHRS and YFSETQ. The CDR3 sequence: CASQTSGRYNEQFF. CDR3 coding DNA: TGCGCCAGCCAGACTAGCGGGAGATACAATGAGCAGTTCTTC.